This T cell receptor beta chain was observed in a study of cytotoxic CD8 clonotypes in ibrutinib-treated CLL. Profiled with immunoSEQ multiplex PCR; TCRdb holds only in-frame clones, not every one. The sample consists of around 130,000 clones, around 84% of them appearing once. V shed 0 bases and J shed 1 base, with 13 bases lying between them. Germline V gene sequence: CDR1 SGDLS, CDR2 YYNGEE. The CDR3 covers 17 residues. This receptor was taken from a human donor with chronic lymphocytic leukemia. Sequences were derived from PBMCs, sampled after 24 months of ibrutinib treatment. The gene calls are TRBV9 and TRBJ2-2, with unresolved D. The CDR3: CASSVDALGMNTGELFF. The CDR3 DNA sequence: TGTGCCAGCAGCGTAGACGCCCTCGGAATGAACACCGGGGAGCTGTTTTTT. The entire variable domain, with the rest obtained from reference TRBV9 and TRBJ2-2, is as follows: DSGVTQTPKHLITATGQRVTLRCSPRSGDLSVYWYQQSLDQGLQFLIQYYNGEERAKGNILERFSAQQFPDLHSELNLSSLELGDSALYFCASSVDALGMNTGELFFGEGSRLTVL.